Each of the 2 T cell receptor beta chains below was sequenced from the same sample in a study of cytomegalovirus exposure and HLA in healthy donors. Vbeta (60) and Jbeta (13) primers were used in the PCR. The table came from immunoSEQ multiplex PCR; TCRdb's copy has only in-frame clones and leaves some out. There are 70,000 to 80,000 clones in the sample; roughly four fifths occur only once, and about 2% lies in the top ten. Sequenced input: PBMCs. These receptors came from a man aged 18 to 30 in good health and CMV-seronegative.

The CDR3 sequence is CASSLSRYHEQFF. In nucleotides, the CDR3 is TGTGCCAGCAGTTTATCCAGGTACCATGAGCAGTTCTTC. The chain is built from TRBV28 and TRBJ2-1; D not resolved. This CDR3 has 13 amino acids. Germline-derived CDR1 and CDR2 are MDHEN and SYDVKM. Deletions cut 1 base from V and 8 bases from J, with 9 bases between.

The chain has TRBV7-6 and TRBJ2-2; 9 nucleotides align to TRBD2. From germline, CDR1 is SGHVS and CDR2 FNYEAQ. This CDR3 has 18 residues. The ends lost 1 base at V and 7 bases at J; junction bases unmatched: 13. CDR3 loop: CASSLGTPASGVLGELFF. CDR3 DNA: TGTGCCAGCAGCTTAGGAACCCCCGCTAGCGGGGTTCTCGGGGAGCTGTTTTTT.